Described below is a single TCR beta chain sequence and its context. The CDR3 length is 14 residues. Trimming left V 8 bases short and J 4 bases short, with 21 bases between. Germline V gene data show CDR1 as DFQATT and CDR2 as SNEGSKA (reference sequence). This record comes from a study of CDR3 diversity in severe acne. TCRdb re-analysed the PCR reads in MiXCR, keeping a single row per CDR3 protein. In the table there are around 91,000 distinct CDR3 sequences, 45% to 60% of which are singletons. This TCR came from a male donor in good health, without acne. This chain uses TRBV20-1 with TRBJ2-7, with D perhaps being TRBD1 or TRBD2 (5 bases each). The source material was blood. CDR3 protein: CSYAPGRIGYEQYF. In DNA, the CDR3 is TGCAGTTACGCCCCGGGGCGGATTGGGTACGAGCAGTACTTC.